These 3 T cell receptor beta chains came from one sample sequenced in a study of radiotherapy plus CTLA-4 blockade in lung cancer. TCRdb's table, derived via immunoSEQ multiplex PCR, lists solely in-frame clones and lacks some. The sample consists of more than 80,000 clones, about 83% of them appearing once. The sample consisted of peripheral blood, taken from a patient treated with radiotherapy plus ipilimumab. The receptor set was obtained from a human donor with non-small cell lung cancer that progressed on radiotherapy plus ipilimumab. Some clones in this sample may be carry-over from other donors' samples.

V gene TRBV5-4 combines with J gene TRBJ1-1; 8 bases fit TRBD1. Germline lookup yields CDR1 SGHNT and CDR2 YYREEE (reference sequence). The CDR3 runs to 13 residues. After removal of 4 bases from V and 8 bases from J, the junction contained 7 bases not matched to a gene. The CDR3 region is CASSRDRTDEAFF. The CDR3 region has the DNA TGTGCCAGCAGCCGGGACAGGACCGACGAAGCTTTCTTT.

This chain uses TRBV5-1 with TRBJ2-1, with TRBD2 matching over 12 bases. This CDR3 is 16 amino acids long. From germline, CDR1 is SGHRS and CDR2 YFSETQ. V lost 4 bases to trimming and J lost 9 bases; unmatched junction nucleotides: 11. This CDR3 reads CASSPVLAGGPREQFF. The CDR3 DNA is TGCGCCAGCAGCCCGGTTCTAGCGGGGGGGCCCCGTGAGCAGTTCTTC.

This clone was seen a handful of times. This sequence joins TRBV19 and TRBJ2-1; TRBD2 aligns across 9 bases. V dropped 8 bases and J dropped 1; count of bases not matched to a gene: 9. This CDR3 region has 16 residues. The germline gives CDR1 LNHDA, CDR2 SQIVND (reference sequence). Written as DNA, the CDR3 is TGTGCCAGTCTAGGGACTAGCAGTTTTTCCTACAATGAGCAGTTCTTC. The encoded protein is CASLGTSSFSYNEQFF.